A single T cell receptor (beta chain) is shown here with its context. The sample is drawn from a study of Ad26.COV2.S vaccination and SARS-CoV-2 variants. The treatment was: about 20 received Ad26.COV2.S at low or high dose, single or two shots; about 5 received placebo; per-sample allocation not given. Sampling was performed 63 days after the first vaccine or placebo injection. Profiled with immunoSEQ multiplex PCR; TCRdb holds only in-frame clones, not every one. The profile shows about 680,000 clones, roughly 90% of them singletons. Trimming shortened V by 3 bases and J by 7 bases, and 11 bases separated the two germline ends. This CDR3 is 13 amino acids long. CDR1 is LNHDA, CDR2 SQIVND, per germline (reference sequence).

The sample here was peripheral blood, taken in a trial of Ad26.COV2.S vaccine versus placebo. This chain links TRBV19 with TRBJ2-3; a weak D match, TRBD2 (5 bases). The receptor was derived from a person aged 18-60 years who received the Ad26.COV2.S COVID-19 vaccine or a placebo. In DNA, the CDR3 is TGTGCCAGTAGTATGGAGGACGGTTATACGCAGTATTTT. Protein sequence: CASSMEDGYTQYF.